One sample yielded the 29 T cell receptor beta chains listed below, sequenced in a study of blood T cells in healthy people across ages. A second PCR, run for about 6 to 11 cycles, used a sample-barcoded 5' primer plus a J-beta primer mix. One entry per CDR3 protein, called by TCRdb with MiXCR from the 5' RACE reads. This sample has about 1 million distinct CDR3 sequences; 35% to 55% occur once, and the top ten carry approximately 19%. Sequencing was performed on blood. The receptor source for this set is a woman aged 55 to 70 in good health.

This clonotype was seen at least ten times. This chain uses TRBV29-1 with TRBJ2-3; D not resolved. CDR3 length: 16 amino acids. The germline V and J ends were trimmed by 0 bases and 5 bases, with 18 bases remaining between them. Per germline, CDR1 SQVTM and CDR2 ANQGSEA. CDR3 loop: CSVEDPDAAVIDTQYF. The CDR3, as DNA: TGCAGCGTTGAAGACCCGGACGCGGCCGTCATAGATACGCAGTATTTT.

This clonotype was observed a few times. The rearrangement links TRBV7-9 to TRBJ2-1; a weak D match, TRBD1 (5 bases). The germline CDR1 and CDR2 sequences are SEHNR and FQNEAQ (reference sequence). The CDR3 has 16 residues. V was shortened by 6 bases and J by 4 bases, with 19 bases between the two germline ends. The DNA of the CDR3 is TGTGCCAGCAGTCATAGGGGCGAGACGATGTACAATGAGCAGTTCTTC. This sequence encodes CASSHRGETMYNEQFF.

The V and J genes are TRBV5-5 and TRBJ2-5; 16 positions match TRBD2. V lost 4 bases, J lost 5 bases, and 5 bases stayed unmatched. Germline lookup yields CDR1 SGHKS and CDR2 YYEKEE (reference sequence). There are 16 residues in the CDR3. The CDR3 spells CASSRGLAGGSETQYF. CDR3 coding DNA: TGTGCCAGCAGCCGGGGACTAGCGGGAGGGAGCGAGACCCAGTACTTC.

The V and J genes are TRBV9 and TRBJ2-3, with D possibly TRBD2 on 5 matching bases. The germline V gene encodes CDR1 SGDLS and CDR2 YYNGEE. Between the trimmed V and J ends, which lost 4 bases and 3 bases, there was a span of 18 bases. The CDR3 spans 16 residues. The CDR3 reads CASSPQGSGRTDTQYF. The DNA for the CDR3 is TGTGCCAGCAGCCCCCAAGGCAGCGGAAGAACAGATACGCAGTATTTT.

The V gene is TRBV11-1, the J gene TRBJ2-6; 7 bases are a match to TRBD1. Germline V gene lookup returns CDR1 SGHAT and CDR2 FQDESV (reference sequence). The J segment lost 2 bases and the V segment lost 6 bases, leaving 10 bases of the junction unmatched. This CDR3 is 17 amino acids long. CDR3 sequence reads: CASSPKPQGPGANVLTF. CDR3 DNA sequence: TGTGCCAGCAGTCCAAAACCACAGGGGCCTGGGGCCAACGTCCTGACTTTC.

This chain links TRBV9 with TRBJ2-3; possibly TRBD2 for D (5 bases). V dropped 0 bases and J dropped 4 bases, with 12 bases sitting between them. The CDR3 totals 15 residues. Germline CDR1 reads SGDLS; CDR2 reads YYNGEE. Here the CDR3 reads CASSVGGSIADTQYF. CDR3 DNA: TGTGCCAGCAGCGTAGGTGGGAGCATCGCAGATACGCAGTATTTT.

This rearrangement joins TRBV4-1 to TRBJ2-3; 7 nucleotides align to TRBD1. The length of the CDR3 is 16 residues. Losses at the gene ends were 4 bases for V and 0 bases for J; bases not matched to a gene: 7. From germline, CDR1 is MGHRA and CDR2 YSYEKL. CDR3 loop: CASSPLGQSSTDTQYF. The CDR3 nucleotides read TGCGCCAGCAGCCCCCTGGGACAGTCTAGCACAGATACGCAGTATTTT.

This chain links TRBV11-2 with TRBJ2-5; D call uncertain. Germline V gives CDR1 SGHAT, CDR2 FQNNGV. The germline V and J ends were trimmed by 8 bases and 1 base, with 14 bases remaining between them. The CDR3 length is 14 residues. CDR3 sequence reads: CASRAYGLQETQYF. In nucleotides, the CDR3 is TGTGCCAGCCGAGCTTACGGTCTCCAAGAGACCCAGTACTTC.

The V gene is TRBV28, the J gene TRBJ1-4; D not certain. The CDR3 length is 14 residues. Germline CDR1 is MDHEN and CDR2 is SYDVKM. The germline V and J ends were trimmed by 4 bases and 7 bases, with 13 bases remaining between them. CDR3 sequence: CASSYPGKGEKLFF. CDR3 DNA: TGTGCCAGCAGTTACCCCGGGAAGGGTGAAAAACTGTTTTTT.

Many counts were recorded for this clonotype. The genes are TRBV14 and TRBJ2-5; D unclear. This CDR3 is built from 13 residues. Trimming removed 3 bases at V and 2 bases at J, with 7 bases between. Per the germline V gene, CDR1 is SGHDN and CDR2 is FVKESK. DNA of the CDR3: TGTGCCAGCAGCCAGATGACGCAAGAGACCCAGTACTTC. Translating it yields CASSQMTQETQYF. Complete variable domain (other parts from reference TRBV14 and TRBJ2-5): EAGVTQFPSHSVIEKGQTVTLRCDPISGHDNLYWYRRVMGKEIKFLLHFVKESKQDESGMPNNRFLAERTGGTYSTLKVQPAELEDSGVYFCASSQMTQETQYFGPGTRLLVL.

The V and J genes are TRBV27 and TRBJ2-7, with D possibly matching TRBD1 (5 bases). The germline V and J ends were trimmed by 8 bases and 2 bases, with 19 bases remaining between them. The CDR3 covers 15 residues. The germline CDR1 and CDR2 sequences are MNHEY and SMNVEV (reference sequence). The CDR3: CASGMGQGGPYEQYF. CDR3 DNA sequence: TGTGCCAGCGGCATGGGGCAGGGTGGGCCCTACGAGCAGTACTTC.

This chain links TRBV6-6 with TRBJ1-6; D call uncertain. The CDR3 is 15 amino acids. Trimming pared 7 bases from V and 1 base from J, leaving 11 bases between. Per the germline V gene, CDR1 is MNHNY and CDR2 is SVGAGI (reference sequence). The CDR3 reads CASIGGISYNSPLHF. As DNA, the CDR3 is TGTGCCAGCATTGGAGGGATTTCCTATAATTCACCCCTCCACTTT.

The chain couples TRBV13 to TRBJ1-2; maybe TRBD1 (5 bases). The CDR3 totals 12 residues. Germline V gives CDR1 PRHDT, CDR2 FYEKMQ (reference sequence). With 6 bases removed from V and 3 bases from J, the gap between germline ends came to 8 bases. The CDR3 nucleotides are TGTGCCAGCAGTCCGGGACACTATGGCTACACCTTC. It specifies CASSPGHYGYTF.

This clonotype was observed a few times. This chain connects TRBV10-3 to TRBJ2-1, with 8 bases aligning to TRBD2. CDR1 and CDR2 from the germline V gene are ENHRY and SYGVKD. The CDR3 runs 19 residues. Trimming cost V 2 bases and J 2 bases; bases outside gene matches: 14. CDR3 amino acids: CAISELTTKRERPYNEQFF. CDR3 DNA sequence: TGTGCCATCAGTGAGCTCACAACGAAGCGGGAGAGACCCTACAATGAGCAGTTCTTC.

The chain has TRBV28 and TRBJ1-1; a weak D match, TRBD1 (6 bases). Trimming took 8 bases from V and 0 from J, leaving 13 bases between them. The CDR3 extends over 14 amino acids. CDR1 MDHEN and CDR2 SYDVKM come from the germline V gene. CDR3 amino acids: CASGQGTLNTEAFF. CDR3 DNA sequence: TGTGCCAGCGGCCAGGGGACCTTGAACACTGAAGCTTTCTTT.

In the case of this clonotype: One end of the junction varies from germline; a read error may be responsible. The chain links TRBV20-1 to TRBJ1-2; 8 nucleotides align to TRBD1. The CDR3 spans 13 residues. Germline V gene sequence: CDR1 DFQATT, CDR2 SNEGSKA (reference sequence). The DNA of the CDR3 is TGCAGTACTAGGACAGGGATGAACTATGGCTACACCTTC. Translating gives CSTRTGMNYGYTF.

The chain combines TRBV6-5 with TRBJ1-5; perhaps TRBD1 as D (6 bases). V lost 0 bases, J lost 12 bases, and 12 bases lay in between. Germline V CDR1 and CDR2: MNHEY, SVGAGI. The CDR3 has 13 amino acids. CDR3 bases: TGTGCCAGCAGTTACTCTTCCCAGGGGCGCCAGCATTTT. Protein product: CASSYSSQGRQHF.

The table lists this clonotype with a few counts. The chain is built from TRBV15 and TRBJ2-1, with 13 nucleotides matching TRBD2. CDR1 is LNHNV and CDR2 is YYDKDF in the germline V gene (reference sequence). The CDR3 is 18 residues long. With 1 base clipped from V and 8 bases from J, the junction kept 11 bases outside the gene matches. CDR3 region: CATSRGLRTSGSRYEQFF. As DNA, the CDR3 is TGTGCCACCAGCAGAGGTTTGAGGACTAGCGGGAGTAGGTATGAGCAGTTCTTC. Using reference TRBV15 and TRBJ2-1 for the parts outside the CDR3, the full variable domain is DAMVIQNPRYQVTQFGKPVTLSCSQTLNHNVMYWYQQKSSQAPKLLFHYYDKDFNNEADTPDNFQSRRPNTSFCFLDIRSPGLGDTAMYLCATSRGLRTSGSRYEQFFGPGTRLTVL.

The CDR3: CSADLGPPGNTDTQYF. CDR3 nucleotide sequence: TGCAGCGCAGACCTCGGACCCCCTGGGAACACAGATACGCAGTATTTT. The chain couples TRBV29-1 to TRBJ2-3; D is unresolved. The V end lost 7 bases, the J end lost 2 bases, and 22 bases lay between the germline ends. CDR3 size: 16 residues. Germline V gene sequence: CDR1 SQVTM, CDR2 ANQGSEA.

The gene calls are TRBV3-1 and TRBJ1-4; TRBD1 aligns across 7 bases. Germline trimming cut 6 bases from V and 8 bases from J; bases unmatched to any gene: 9. This CDR3 region has 14 residues. CDR1 and CDR2 from the germline V gene are LGHDT and YNNKEL (reference sequence). The CDR3 loop is CASRHTGDGEKLFF. CDR3 DNA: TGTGCCAGCAGACACACAGGGGACGGGGAAAAACTGTTTTTT.

This clonotype was seen more than once but under ten times. V gene TRBV5-6 combines with J gene TRBJ2-1; 9 bases align to TRBD2. The CDR3 is 16 amino acids. In germline, CDR1 is SGHDT, CDR2 YYEEEE. Trimming at V came to 2 bases and at J to 0 bases, leaving 3 bases not matched to a gene. DNA of the CDR3: TGTGCCAGCAGCTTCCTAGCGGGGAGCTCCTACAATGAGCAGTTCTTC. It specifies CASSFLAGSSYNEQFF.

J is TRBJ2-7 and V is TRBV7-9; no definite D call. CDR3 length: 15 residues. Deletions cut 4 bases from V and 7 bases from J, with 20 bases between. Germline V gene lookup returns CDR1 SEHNR and CDR2 FQNEAQ (reference sequence). For the CDR3, the DNA is TGTGCCAGCAGCTCAGCAGCCAGGCCCTACAATGAGCAGTACTTC. Amino acid sequence: CASSSAARPYNEQYF.

The gene calls are TRBV30 and TRBJ2-6; possible D gene TRBD1, 6 bases. V gave up 0 bases and J gave up 8 bases, with 11 bases separating them. The CDR3 is made up of 14 amino acids. The germline V gene has CDR1 GTSNPN and CDR2 SVGIG (reference sequence). For the CDR3, the DNA is TGTGCCTGGAGTGTAGGGCAGGGGTCCAACGTCCTGACTTTC. Its translation: CAWSVGQGSNVLTF. Variable domain in full (rest from reference TRBV30 and TRBJ2-6): SQTIHQWPATLVQPVGSPLSLECTVEGTSNPNLYWYRQAAGRGLQLLFYSVGIGQISSEVPQNLSASRPQDRQFILSSKKLLLSDSGFYLCAWSVGQGSNVLTFGAGSRLTVL.

In its sample, this clonotype was seen a few times. V and J are TRBV6-1 and TRBJ2-4; 12 bases align to TRBD2. The V gene end was trimmed by 1 base and the J gene end by 2 bases; junction bases not matched to a gene: 18. This CDR3 has 22 amino acids. Germline assignment: CDR1 MNHNS and CDR2 SASEGT. CDR3 residues: CASSEEKAPSGRAIPSKNIQYF. CDR3 in DNA: TGTGCCAGCAGTGAAGAGAAGGCCCCTAGCGGGAGGGCCATCCCGTCCAAAAACATTCAGTACTTC.

CDR3 region: CASSGLISYNEQFF. CDR3 nucleotides: TGTGCCAGCAGTGGACTGATCTCCTACAATGAGCAGTTCTTC. This chain uses TRBV6-1 with TRBJ2-1; D is undetermined. The germline V gene has CDR1 MNHNS and CDR2 SASEGT. CDR3 length equals 14 residues. Trimming took 4 bases from V and 0 from J, leaving 7 bases between them.

This clonotype came up a few times. The genes are TRBV29-1 and TRBJ2-3; 16 positions match TRBD2. V lost 5 bases, J lost 6 bases, and 8 bases stayed unmatched. The germline gives CDR1 SQVTM, CDR2 ANQGSEA. This CDR3 contains 16 residues. The CDR3 sequence: CSVTGTSGRVLDTQYF. In DNA, the CDR3 is TGCAGCGTTACCGGGACTAGCGGGAGGGTTTTGGATACGCAGTATTTT.

This clonotype came up a few times. V is TRBV5-1 and J is TRBJ2-1; TRBD2 matches 8 bases. The CDR3 extends over 16 amino acids. V lost 4 bases and J lost 6; bases outside the gene matches: 12. CDR1 SGHRS and CDR2 YFSETQ come from the germline V gene. The CDR3 is CASSPGLGGRFNEQFF. Here the CDR3 DNA reads TGCGCCAGCAGCCCGGGTCTGGGCGGGAGGTTCAATGAGCAGTTCTTC.

This clonotype appeared a few times. The genes are TRBV5-1 and TRBJ2-1, with 10 bases identical to TRBD1. In germline, CDR1 is SGHRS, CDR2 YFSETQ. Germline trimming cut 3 bases from V and 6 bases from J; bases unmatched to any gene: 12. This CDR3 is built from 17 residues. The CDR3 nucleotides read TGCGCCAGCAGCTCCAGACCCCCGGGACAGGGGTCCAATGAGCAGTTCTTC. Its protein is CASSSRPPGQGSNEQFF.

The rearrangement uses TRBV28 and TRBJ1-2, with 9 nucleotides matching TRBD1. The V gene end was trimmed by 4 bases and the J gene end by 8 bases; junction bases not matched to a gene: 11. This CDR3 has 15 residues. Germline V gene sequence: CDR1 MDHEN, CDR2 SYDVKM. The CDR3 protein is CASSSPRTGEDGYTF. The CDR3, as DNA: TGTGCCAGCAGTTCACCGCGGACAGGGGAGGACGGCTACACCTTC.